Below, 25 T cell receptor beta chains from the same sample are listed, as sequenced in a study of blood T cell repertoires in COVID-19. Assay: immunoSEQ multiplex PCR; the TCRdb copy retains only in-frame clones and omits some. The sample has fewer than 500,000 clones, over 75% seen once. The source material was PBMCs or T cells enriched from blood (not recorded which). The receptors here all came from a man aged 30-40 years who had recovered from COVID-19.

The rearrangement joins TRBV30 to TRBJ1-1, with D unresolved. CDR3 length equals 13 residues. Trimming removed 3 bases at V and 1 base at J, with 9 bases between. Germline V gene lookup returns CDR1 GTSNPN and CDR2 SVGIG (reference sequence). CDR3 in amino acids: CAWRSMRNTEAFF. Here the CDR3 DNA reads TGTGCCTGGAGATCCATGCGGAACACTGAAGCTTTCTTT.

The rearrangement uses TRBV5-4 and TRBJ1-2; D possibly corresponds to TRBD1 (5 bases). Between the trimmed V and J ends, which lost 9 bases and 0 bases, there was a span of 6 bases. This CDR3 contains 11 residues. Looked up from germline, CDR1 is SGHNT and CDR2 is YYREEE (reference sequence). The CDR3 nucleotides read TGTGCCACGACAGCTAACTATGGCTACACCTTC. This encodes CATTANYGYTF.

This clone has more than one count but fewer than ten. The genes are TRBV2 and TRBJ1-2, with TRBD1 matching over 10 bases. Germline V gives CDR1 SNHLY, CDR2 FYNNEI. V was pared by 6 bases and J by 4 bases, with 8 bases of the junction left unmatched. The CDR3 has 15 amino acids. In nucleotides, the CDR3 is TGTGCCAGCAGGGCACAGACAGGGGGCCTCTATGGCTACACCTTC. Protein sequence: CASRAQTGGLYGYTF.

The chain recombines TRBV5-1 with TRBJ1-5; D is possibly TRBD1 (5 bases). V was pared by 0 bases and J by 4 bases, with 11 bases between. CDR3 size: 15 residues. The germline CDR1 and CDR2 sequences are SGHRS and YFSETQ. CDR3 residues: CASSLDGGSNQPQHF. The CDR3 region has the DNA TGCGCCAGCAGCTTGGACGGGGGTAGTAATCAGCCCCAGCATTTT.

The chain combines TRBV2 with TRBJ2-7, with D uncertain. V shed 8 bases and J shed 7 bases, with 21 bases lying between them. The CDR3 has 14 amino acids. Per germline, CDR1 SNHLY and CDR2 FYNNEI. The CDR3 DNA reads as TGTGCCAGCGTCTCGGCCCCACTAACGAGGGAGCAGTACTTC. It translates to CASVSAPLTREQYF.

This clone has at least ten counts. The chain employs TRBV30 and TRBJ2-7; D unresolved. The V end was cut by 4 bases, the J end by 3 bases, with 16 bases between. CDR1 is GTSNPN, CDR2 SVGIG, per germline (reference sequence). The CDR3 contains 14 residues. The CDR3 region is CAWIEATRNYEQYF. The DNA of the CDR3 is TGTGCCTGGATTGAGGCGACCCGAAACTACGAGCAGTACTTC.

V usage is TRBV19 and J usage is TRBJ2-2; 7 bases map to TRBD1. Germline lookup yields CDR1 LNHDA and CDR2 SQIVND (reference sequence). The V segment lost 5 bases and the J segment 9 bases; nucleotides outside the gene matches: 6. CDR3 length: 13 residues. CDR3 protein: CASSARGRRELFF. CDR3 nucleotide sequence: TGTGCCAGTAGTGCCAGGGGGAGAAGGGAGCTGTTTTTT.

About this clone itself: Its ends do not fully match the called genes, so a read error is possible. The V and J genes are TRBV5-1 and TRBJ2-5, with TRBD2 identical over 9 bases. Germline assignment: CDR1 SGHRS and CDR2 YFSETQ. The CDR3 is made up of 17 amino acids. The CDR3 loop reads CARSLARAGGAQETQYF. CDR3 coding DNA: TGCGCCCGCAGCTTGGCAAGGGCGGGGGGGGCCCAAGAGACCCAGTACTTC.

The chain recombines TRBV11-2 with TRBJ2-1, with 8 bases identical to TRBD2. Trimming removed 5 bases from V and 12 bases from J; junction bases left unmatched: 12. CDR1 SGHAT and CDR2 FQNNGV come from the germline V gene. The CDR3 loop spans 14 amino acids. CDR3 sequence: CASSPRERGGSQFF. CDR3 DNA sequence: TGTGCCAGCAGCCCCCGAGAACGGGGGGGCTCGCAGTTCTTC.

The V gene is TRBV19, the J gene TRBJ1-1; D is perhaps TRBD1 (5 bases). V lost 9 bases and J 0 bases, leaving 23 bases between the germline ends. CDR1 LNHDA and CDR2 SQIVND come from the germline V gene (reference sequence). The CDR3 is made up of 17 amino acids. CDR3 protein: CASIPTAHSIMNTEAFF. CDR3 nucleotides: TGTGCCAGCATACCGACAGCTCACAGTATCATGAACACTGAAGCTTTCTTT.

The V and J genes are TRBV12-3 or TRBV12-4 and TRBJ1-2; tentatively, D is TRBD1 (6 bases). This CDR3 is built from 13 residues. V shed 8 bases and J shed 5 bases, with 15 bases lying between them. The CDR3 sequence is CASGTGTTYGYTF. CDR3 sequence (DNA): TGTGCCAGCGGCACCGGGACAACATATGGCTACACCTTC.

This clone appeared a single time. Other nucleotide sequences in the sample specify the same CDR3. The V call is TRBV6-5, the J call TRBJ2-7, with D possibly being TRBD1 (6 bases). Germline lookup yields CDR1 MNHEY and CDR2 SVGAGI. The CDR3 length is 15 residues. Trimming removed 2 bases at V and 0 bases at J, with 11 bases between. The chain's CDR3 is CASSYGTPSSYEQYF. In nucleotides, the CDR3 is TGTGCCAGCAGTTACGGGACACCAAGCTCCTACGAGCAGTACTTC.

This chain connects TRBV18 to TRBJ1-6; D is perhaps TRBD1 (5 bases). Deletions cut 6 bases from V and 2 bases from J, with 11 bases between. CDR3 length: 15 amino acids. CDR1 is KGHSH, CDR2 LQKENI, per germline. The CDR3 bases are TGTGCCAGCTCCCGAGACAGCGCCTATAATTCACCCCTCCACTTT. It specifies CASSRDSAYNSPLHF. The full variable domain, rest sourced from reference TRBV18 and TRBJ1-6, is NAGVMQNPRHLVRRRGQEARLRCSPMKGHSHVYWYRQLPEEGLKFMVYLQKENIIDESGMPKERFSAEFPKEGPSILRIQQVVRGDSAAYFCASSRDSAYNSPLHFGNGTRLTVT.

The V call is TRBV9, the J call TRBJ2-3; TRBD2 matches at 13 bases. The CDR3 has 17 amino acids. With 2 bases clipped from V and 6 bases from J, the junction kept 9 bases outside the gene matches. CDR1 and CDR2 (germline): SGDLS, YYNGEE. The CDR3 sequence is CASSVGLAGARGDTQYF. The CDR3 DNA reads as TGTGCCAGCAGCGTCGGACTAGCGGGGGCTCGAGGGGATACGCAGTATTTT.

The chain carries TRBV12-3 or TRBV12-4 and TRBJ2-1, with D possibly TRBD2 on 6 matching bases. Trimming removed 4 bases from V and 5 bases from J, with 9 bases in between. This CDR3 contains 13 residues. The CDR3 protein is CASSSGVNNEQFF. DNA of the CDR3: TGTGCCAGCAGTTCGGGGGTTAACAATGAGCAGTTCTTC.

This chain connects TRBV7-9 to TRBJ1-1; 7 bases align to TRBD1. This CDR3 spans 15 amino acids. In germline, CDR1 is SEHNR, CDR2 FQNEAQ (reference sequence). The V segment lost 5 bases and the J segment 11 bases; nucleotides outside the gene matches: 17. CDR3 bases: TGTGCCAGCAGCCTGACGACAGGGCGGCAGTTGGGCGCTTTCTTT. Amino acids: CASSLTTGRQLGAFF.

The chain is built from TRBV6-5 and TRBJ2-7; D is unclear. Germline V gene lookup returns CDR1 MNHEY and CDR2 SVGAGI. Trimming pared 2 bases from V and 2 bases from J, leaving 13 bases between. The CDR3 contains 15 residues. In DNA, the CDR3 is TGTGCCAGCAGTTACATGGCGGAGAAGCCCTACGAGCAGTACTTC. Protein: CASSYMAEKPYEQYF.

V gene TRBV27 combines with J gene TRBJ1-2, with D possibly being TRBD1 (5 bases). The CDR3 has 16 residues. Germline V CDR1 and CDR2: MNHEY, SMNVEV (reference sequence). Trimming cost V 2 bases and J 6 bases, with 19 bases left between them. Here the CDR3 reads CASSLDPSGGFDGYTF. The DNA of the CDR3 is TGTGCCAGCAGTTTAGACCCATCCGGGGGGTTCGATGGCTACACCTTC.

This chain links TRBV27 with TRBJ1-5; 9 nucleotides align to TRBD1. Trimming cost V 6 bases and J 2 bases; bases outside gene matches: 11. The germline V gene has CDR1 MNHEY and CDR2 SMNVEV (reference sequence). The CDR3 spans 17 residues. The CDR3 is CASSKGQGNKGNQPQHF. The CDR3 coding sequence is TGTGCCAGCAGCAAGGGACAGGGCAATAAGGGCAATCAGCCCCAGCATTTT.

The chain employs TRBV11-2 and TRBJ2-5; tentatively, D is TRBD2 (5 bases). Trimming cost V 6 bases and J 0 bases, with 8 bases left between them. CDR1 is SGHAT and CDR2 is FQNNGV in the germline V gene. The CDR3 spans 13 residues. CDR3 residues: CASSRDNQETQYF. The CDR3, as DNA: TGTGCCAGCAGTCGGGATAACCAAGAGACCCAGTACTTC.

This clone showed up just once. The rearrangement uses TRBV14 and TRBJ1-6; no clear D gene. The CDR3 has 12 residues. Looked up from germline, CDR1 is SGHDN and CDR2 is FVKESK. The V gene lost 2 bases and the J gene lost 14 bases, with 10 bases spanning the gap. CDR3 sequence (DNA): TGTGCCAGCAGCCAACGCACGGGGTCCCTCCACTTT. Translation gives CASSQRTGSLHF.

The J gene is TRBJ1-1, the V gene TRBV5-4, with D possibly TRBD1 on 6 matching bases. Germline assignment: CDR1 SGHNT and CDR2 YYREEE (reference sequence). The CDR3 runs 15 residues. V was clipped by 3 bases and J by 2 bases, with 14 bases between them. CDR3 in amino acids: CASSSPTGPNTEAFF. For the CDR3, the DNA is TGTGCCAGCAGCTCGCCGACAGGACCTAACACTGAAGCTTTCTTT.

This chain uses TRBV14 with TRBJ2-5; 7 nucleotides match TRBD1. J gave up 5 bases and V 3 bases, and 9 bases lay outside the gene matches. Looked up from germline, CDR1 is SGHDN and CDR2 is FVKESK. This CDR3 region has 15 residues. The CDR3 DNA sequence: TGTGCCAGCAGCCAGCTTGACAGGGTGGGGGAGACCCAGTACTTC. It codes for CASSQLDRVGETQYF.

The V gene is TRBV7-8, the J gene TRBJ2-2, with D possibly being TRBD1 (5 bases). CDR3 length equals 17 residues. Germline V gene data show CDR1 as SGHVS and CDR2 as FQNEAQ. Trimming shortened V by 4 bases and J by 5 bases, and 20 bases separated the two germline ends. CDR3 amino acids: CASSSEFQGIVTGELFF. Written as DNA, the CDR3 is TGTGCCAGCAGCTCCGAGTTCCAGGGCATCGTAACCGGGGAGCTGTTTTTT. Based on the CDR3 plus reference TRBV7-8 and TRBJ2-2, the full variable domain is GAGVSQSPRYKVAKRGQDVALRCDPISGHVSLFWYQQALGQGPEFLTYFQNEAQLDKSGLPSDRFFAERPEGSVSTLKIQRTQQEDSAVYLCASSSEFQGIVTGELFFGEGSRLTVL.

V and J are TRBV6-5 and TRBJ2-1, with 7 bases fitting TRBD2. Germline V CDR1 and CDR2: MNHEY, SVGAGI. The CDR3 contains 15 residues. Losses at the gene ends were 6 bases for V and 8 bases for J; bases not matched to a gene: 13. The CDR3 region has the DNA TGTGCCAGCAGCGTCCGGGACTATAGCAAGGATGAGCAGTTCTTC. This codes for CASSVRDYSKDEQFF.